Reported below is one TCR beta chain. This table comes from immunoSEQ multiplex PCR, and its TCRdb copy is limited to in-frame clones, with some not included. The data show approximately 79,000 clones, approximately 80% seen once. The trim removed 1 base at V and 7 bases at J, leaving 11 bases unmatched. Germline CDR1 is SGHNT and CDR2 is YENEEA. The CDR3 is 17 amino acids. The data belong to a study of PD-1 blockade in mismatch repair-deficient tumors. V is TRBV11-3 and J is TRBJ2-2, with TRBD1 matching 8 bases. Sequencing used peripheral blood, obtained 44 weeks after starting pembrolizumab. The receptor was isolated from an adult with mismatch repair-deficient cancer. CDR3 residues: CASSLGPTGGQGGELFF. CDR3 coding DNA: TGTGCCAGCAGCTTAGGGCCTACAGGGGGACAAGGCGGGGAGCTGTTTTTT.